Shown below are 21 T cell receptor beta chains from a single sample sequenced in a study of blood T cells in healthy people across ages (dated by TCRdb to the mid-2010s). Receptor amplification or capture employed 5' RACE. The data were produced on an Illumina HiSeq 2500. A second PCR of about 6 to 11 cycles was run with a J-beta primer mix and a sample-barcoded 5' primer. TCRdb reprocessed the public reads (quality trimming at Q25 with fastp, clone calling with MiXCR) and kept in-frame beta chains. Merged by CDR3 protein, the rows form single entries marked with the most common genes and DNA. For this sample there are approximately 900,000 distinct CDR3 sequences; roughly 29% appear just once. The ten largest clonotypes hold roughly 10% of the sample. These data are also associated with another study on T cells of mothers and their children.

Input material: blood. The source of these receptors is a woman in her thirties or forties in good health.

This clonotype was counted at least ten times. The V gene is TRBV9, the J gene TRBJ2-6; D might be TRBD1 (6 bases). In germline, CDR1 is SGDLS, CDR2 YYNGEE. V lost 0 bases to trimming and J lost 0 bases, with 10 bases between them. This CDR3 comprises 17 residues. The CDR3 protein is CASSVGQGSSGANVLTF. CDR3 DNA sequence: TGTGCCAGCAGCGTAGGCCAGGGGAGCTCTGGGGCCAACGTCCTGACTTTC.

In this sample, this clonotype turned up once. A read error may be the cause here, since a much bigger clone is one base away. The J gene is TRBJ1-1, the V gene TRBV12-3 or TRBV12-4; possibly TRBD1 for D (6 bases). The V end lost 6 bases, the J end lost 5 bases, and 13 bases lay between the germline ends. CDR3 length: 13 residues. The CDR3 coding sequence is TGTGCCAGCAGGTTTGGGGGCAGGACTGAAGCTTTCTTT. Translating gives CASRFGGRTEAFF.

This clonotype was found many times. V is TRBV6-1 and J is TRBJ1-2; D remains ambiguous. Looked up from germline, CDR1 is MNHNS and CDR2 is SASEGT. CDR3 size: 13 residues. Deletions cut 4 bases from V and 0 bases from J, with 6 bases between. The CDR3 nucleotides read TGTGCCAGCAGTGCCACCCCTAACTATGGCTACACCTTC. It is translated as CASSATPNYGYTF.

V and J are TRBV7-3 and TRBJ2-5; D perhaps matches TRBD2 (6 bases). The J call may not be correct, given that the DNA end is closer to TRBJ2-1. There are 13 residues in the CDR3. In germline, CDR1 is SGHTA, CDR2 FQGTGA. CDR3 DNA: TGTGCCAGCAGCTCGGACTACCAAGAGACCCAGTTCTTC. As protein: CASSSDYQETQFF.

This clonotype came up a few times. The rearrangement uses TRBV29-1 and TRBJ1-1, with TRBD1 matching over 9 bases. Germline-derived CDR1 and CDR2 are SQVTM and ANQGSEA. The CDR3 loop spans 13 amino acids. J gave up 3 bases and V 6 bases, and 5 bases lay outside the gene matches. The CDR3 sequence: CSVAGTGYTEAFF. The CDR3 DNA follows: TGCAGCGTCGCCGGGACAGGGTACACTGAAGCTTTCTTT.

This sequence joins TRBV7-9 and TRBJ1-5, with unresolved D. Trimming removed 7 bases from V and 4 bases from J, with 20 bases in between. The CDR3 has 16 residues. Germline V gene lookup returns CDR1 SEHNR and CDR2 FQNEAQ (reference sequence). CDR3 protein: CASTLFRDGENQPQHF. The DNA for the CDR3 is TGTGCCAGCACCCTGTTCCGAGACGGAGAGAATCAGCCCCAGCATTTT.

The chain's CDR3 is CASSPVGGQGGGEQFF. The CDR3 bases are TGTGCCAGCTCACCGGTAGGAGGGCAGGGAGGAGGCGAGCAGTTCTTC. This chain links TRBV18 with TRBJ2-1; maybe TRBD2 (6 bases). Germline lookup yields CDR1 KGHSH and CDR2 LQKENI. V was pared by 3 bases and J by 10 bases, with 22 bases between. The CDR3 covers 16 residues. Using reference TRBV18 and TRBJ2-1 for the parts outside the CDR3, the full variable domain is NAGVMQNPRHLVRRRGQEARLRCSPMKGHSHVYWYRQLPEEGLKFMVYLQKENIIDESGMPKERFSAEFPKEGPSILRIQQVVRGDSAAYFCASSPVGGQGGGEQFFGPGTRLTVL.

The chain recombines TRBV11-2 with TRBJ2-7, with D possibly being TRBD1 (5 bases). Germline lookup yields CDR1 SGHAT and CDR2 FQNNGV. V lost 5 bases and J 2 bases, leaving 13 bases between the germline ends. This CDR3 comprises 14 residues. For the CDR3, the DNA is TGTGCCAGCAGCATCCGGCCAGGGACCTACGAGCAGTACTTC. Amino acid sequence: CASSIRPGTYEQYF.

This clonotype was detected only a few times. Here the CDR3 reads CASKTGGSFGEKLFF. CDR3 coding DNA: TGTGCCAGCAAAACAGGAGGAAGTTTCGGTGAAAAACTGTTTTTT. This chain links TRBV12-3 or TRBV12-4 with TRBJ1-4, with D perhaps matching TRBD1 (5 bases). This CDR3 has 15 amino acids. Trimming removed 7 bases at V and 7 bases at J, with 19 bases between.

This clonotype was seen many times. The J gene is TRBJ2-1, the V gene TRBV5-8, with no clear D. Germline V CDR1 and CDR2: SGHTS, YDEGEE. The CDR3 runs to 15 residues. V was pared by 0 bases and J by 6 bases, with 13 bases between. CDR3 nucleotide sequence: TGTGCCAGCAGCTTGGTCGTGGGGATTGGCAATGAGCAGTTCTTC. It codes for CASSLVVGIGNEQFF.

Many counts were recorded for this clonotype. This sequence joins TRBV7-9 and TRBJ2-7, with D perhaps being TRBD1 or TRBD2 (5 bases each). The germline V and J ends were trimmed by 1 base and 5 bases, with 12 bases remaining between them. CDR1 and CDR2 (germline): SEHNR, FQNEAQ (reference sequence). CDR3 length: 14 residues. The CDR3 reads CASSLVYGADEQYF. The CDR3 DNA is TGTGCCAGCAGCTTAGTATACGGGGCCGACGAGCAGTACTTC.

This rearrangement joins TRBV28 to TRBJ1-1, with D unresolved. Trimming took off 10 bases at V and 4 bases at J, with 13 bases between the two ends. The CDR3 runs to 12 residues. In germline, CDR1 is MDHEN, CDR2 SYDVKM. CDR3 sequence (DNA): TGTGCCATCAGCCGACGAGGCACTGAAGCTTTCTTT. Its translation is CAISRRGTEAFF.

In its sample, this clonotype was seen once. The chain carries TRBV2 and TRBJ1-5; possible D gene TRBD1, 5 bases. This CDR3 region has 15 residues. Germline CDR1 and CDR2: SNHLY and FYNNEI. The V gene lost 5 bases and the J gene lost 3 bases, with 14 bases spanning the gap. The CDR3 coding sequence is TGTGCCAGCAGTACCAATCAGGGCCCCAATCAGCCCCAGCATTTT. Its protein is CASSTNQGPNQPQHF.

This rearrangement joins TRBV29-1 to TRBJ1-1; D is perhaps TRBD1 (5 bases). CDR3 size: 13 residues. V was shortened by 0 bases and J by 8 bases, with 13 bases between the two germline ends. CDR1 is SQVTM, CDR2 ANQGSEA, per germline. The CDR3 region has the DNA TGCAGCGTTGAAGATCTTTTAGGGGAAGAAGCTTTCTTT. It encodes CSVEDLLGEEAFF.

The genes are TRBV4-1 and TRBJ2-7; tentatively, D is TRBD1 (5 bases). V lost 0 bases and J lost 2, with 11 bases in between. Germline CDR1 reads MGHRA; CDR2 reads YSYEKL. This CDR3 has 15 amino acids. CDR3 nucleotide sequence: TGCGCCAGCAGCCAAGAGGGGCCGTCCACCTACGAGCAGTACTTC. It encodes CASSQEGPSTYEQYF.

This clonotype came up a few times. An end of the junction differs from the germline gene, which may be a read error. The genes are TRBV24-1 and TRBJ2-5, with D tentatively TRBD2 (5 bases). Germline CDR1 KGHDR, CDR2 SFDVKD. This CDR3 spans 13 amino acids. The DNA for the CDR3 is TGTGCCATCAGTTCTAGCCTTAAAGAGACCCAGTACTTC. Translating gives CAISSSLKETQYF.

This clonotype occurred many times. The V and J genes are TRBV29-1 and TRBJ2-1, with TRBD1 matching 11 bases. This CDR3 region has 15 residues. Per germline, CDR1 SQVTM and CDR2 ANQGSEA. With 5 bases clipped from V and 2 bases from J, the junction kept 5 bases outside the gene matches. In DNA, the CDR3 is TGCAGCGTTCCCGGGACAGGGGGTACCTACAATGAGCAGTTCTTC. This gives the protein CSVPGTGGTYNEQFF.

With regard to this clonotype: A clone one base away is much larger, so this may be a read error. This chain connects TRBV6-5 to TRBJ1-4; D gene uncertain. The germline gives CDR1 MNHEY, CDR2 SVGAGI. The CDR3 has 15 residues. Here the CDR3 reads CASSPGSSGSEKLVF. The CDR3 nucleotides read TGTGCCAGCAGTCCAGGTAGTTCGGGTAGTGAAAAACTGGTTTTT.

To note about this clonotype: With a much larger clone just one base away, this may be a read error. J is TRBJ1-2 and V is TRBV28; tentatively, D is TRBD1 (6 bases). CDR3 size: 14 residues. Germline values: CDR1 MDHEN, CDR2 SYDVKM. DNA of the CDR3: TGTGTCAGCAGTTTGGCGCAGGGGCGCGACGGCTACACCTTC. It translates to CVSSLAQGRDGYTF.

This rearrangement joins TRBV20-1 to TRBJ1-4; 8 positions match TRBD1. V shed 1 base, J shed 4 bases, and the junction held 8 bases outside the gene matches. The CDR3 spans 16 residues. Per germline, CDR1 DFQATT and CDR2 SNEGSKA (reference sequence). In nucleotides, the CDR3 is TGCAGTGCTAGAGTTCTGATACAGGGGGGTAATGAAAAACTGTTTTTT. This sequence encodes CSARVLIQGGNEKLFF.

This clonotype was detected ten times or more. This CDR3 is CASSPFSGSTDTQYF. CDR3 coding DNA: TGCGCCAGCAGCCCTTTCTCGGGTAGCACAGATACGCAGTATTTT. V gene TRBV4-1 combines with J gene TRBJ2-3; D gene ambiguous. The length of the CDR3 is 15 residues. Germline-derived CDR1 and CDR2 are MGHRA and YSYEKL. V shed 4 bases and J shed 0 bases, with 11 bases lying between them.